The next 29 T cell receptor beta chains were all read from a single sample in a study of identical twins. TCRdb re-analysed the 5' RACE reads in MiXCR, keeping a single row per CDR3 protein. The sample includes 1.5 million to 2 million distinct CDR3 sequences, about 32% of them seen just once. Input material: cord blood. The receptors shown here come from a newborn girl in good health.

This chain connects TRBV11-2 to TRBJ2-7, with D possibly matching TRBD2 (7 bases). V lost 7 bases and J 6 bases, leaving 25 bases between the germline ends. CDR1 SGHAT and CDR2 FQNNGV come from the germline V gene. CDR3 length: 16 residues. The chain's CDR3 is CASTLFKRGPGVEQYF. CDR3 nucleotides: TGTGCCAGCACCCTTTTCAAGCGGGGACCAGGGGTCGAGCAGTACTTC.

The chain employs TRBV5-1 and TRBJ2-1; D remains ambiguous. The DNA end lines up better with TRBJ2-7; the J call may be wrong. The CDR3 extends over 14 amino acids. CDR1 is SGHRS, CDR2 YFSETQ, per germline. The CDR3 loop is CASSLALGNNEQYF. The CDR3 DNA reads as TGCGCCAGCAGCTTGGCCCTCGGTAACAATGAGCAGTACTTC.

This clonotype was picked up one time. This sequence joins TRBV10-3 and TRBJ1-1; the D gene is possibly TRBD1 (5 bases). Germline V CDR1 and CDR2: ENHRY, SYGVKD. The CDR3 extends over 15 amino acids. V was trimmed by 0 bases and J by 1 base, leaving 9 bases between them. The CDR3, as DNA: TGTGCCATCAGTGAGTCGAGAGACAGGAACACTGAAGCTTTCTTT. Amino acid sequence: CAISESRDRNTEAFF.

The V gene is TRBV6-6, the J gene TRBJ2-5; 15 nucleotides match TRBD2. Germline CDR1 MNHNY, CDR2 SVGAGI (reference sequence). The junction had 5 bases not matched to a gene; V was cut back by 2 bases and J by 4 bases. This CDR3 is 17 amino acids long. CDR3 protein: CASSYGVGLAGGETQYF. CDR3 coding DNA: TGTGCCAGCAGTTACGGCGTGGGACTAGCGGGGGGAGAGACCCAGTACTTC.

This clonotype was observed many times. The V gene is TRBV7-2, the J gene TRBJ2-7, with a weak D call TRBD1 (6 bases). Germline-derived CDR1 and CDR2 are SGHTA and FQGNSA. Trimming took off 2 bases at V and 2 bases at J, with 10 bases between the two ends. This CDR3 region has 14 residues. The CDR3 reads CASSLPDRPYEQYF. The DNA of the CDR3 is TGTGCCAGCAGCTTACCTGACAGGCCCTACGAGCAGTACTTC.

Concerning this clonotype: Possible read error: a much larger clone is one base away. The chain has TRBV3-1 and TRBJ2-4; unclear D gene. CDR1 LGHDT and CDR2 YNNKEL come from the germline V gene (reference sequence). CDR3 length equals 14 residues. Trimming pared 7 bases from V and 0 bases from J, leaving 10 bases between. CDR3 sequence reads: CASNLYIAKNIQYF. CDR3 in DNA: TGTGCCAGCAACCTATACATAGCCAAAAACATTCAGTACTTC.

This chain joins TRBV20-1 and TRBJ2-1; 10 nucleotides match TRBD2. The CDR3 covers 14 residues. The V segment lost 0 bases and the J segment 8 bases; nucleotides outside the gene matches: 4. Germline V gives CDR1 DFQATT, CDR2 SNEGSKA (reference sequence). Here the CDR3 DNA reads TGCAGTGCTAGAGATGTAGCGGGGGGAGATGAGCAGTTCTTC. It encodes CSARDVAGGDEQFF.

This clonotype was seen only once. The rearrangement uses TRBV9 and TRBJ2-1, with D tentatively TRBD1 or TRBD2 (5 bases each). The CDR3 spans 15 residues. Trimming took off 0 bases at V and 10 bases at J, with 17 bases between the two ends. CDR1 SGDLS and CDR2 YYNGEE come from the germline V gene. The CDR3 sequence is CASSVAGTPDREQFF. In DNA form, the CDR3 reads TGTGCCAGCAGCGTAGCCGGGACGCCAGATCGGGAGCAGTTCTTC.

There are a few counts of this clonotype. This chain links TRBV20-1 with TRBJ2-7; 11 positions match TRBD2. The CDR3 length is 15 residues. The J segment lost 0 bases and the V segment lost 6 bases, leaving 7 bases of the junction unmatched. Germline V lookup: CDR1 DFQATT, CDR2 SNEGSKA (reference sequence). This CDR3 reads CSAHLGTSGSYEQYF. CDR3 nucleotides: TGCAGTGCCCATCTCGGGACTAGCGGCTCCTACGAGCAGTACTTC.

The chain couples TRBV20-1 to TRBJ1-3, with D possibly being TRBD1 (6 bases). Trimming pared 6 bases from V and 1 base from J, leaving 16 bases between. CDR3 length: 15 residues. The germline gives CDR1 DFQATT, CDR2 SNEGSKA (reference sequence). Here the CDR3 reads CSAHVWGASGNTIYF. The CDR3 bases are TGCAGTGCCCACGTGTGGGGGGCGTCTGGAAACACCATATATTTT.

This clonotype appeared a few times. This chain joins TRBV2 and TRBJ2-4; no definite D call. The germline V gene has CDR1 SNHLY and CDR2 FYNNEI. This CDR3 is 11 amino acids long. V lost 7 bases, J lost 0 bases, and 1 base lay in between. CDR3 sequence: CASIAKNIQYF. The CDR3 bases are TGTGCCAGCATAGCCAAAAACATTCAGTACTTC.

CDR3 sequence: CASSVVNGQGKSEQYF. DNA of the CDR3: TGTGCCAGCAGCGTAGTTAACGGACAGGGCAAGAGCGAGCAGTACTTC. The rearrangement uses TRBV9 and TRBJ2-5, with 8 bases identical to TRBD1. The end of the DNA is better explained by TRBJ2-7, so the J call may be wrong. This CDR3 region has 16 residues. Germline assignment: CDR1 SGDLS and CDR2 YYNGEE.

The rearrangement uses TRBV5-5 and TRBJ1-2, with D possibly matching TRBD1 (6 bases). The CDR3 runs 14 residues. CDR1 SGHKS and CDR2 YYEKEE come from the germline V gene (reference sequence). V lost 3 bases, J lost 8 bases, and 17 bases lay in between. This CDR3 reads CASSSKGGAIGYTF. CDR3 bases: TGTGCCAGCAGCTCCAAGGGGGGGGCGATAGGCTACACCTTC.

The chain joins TRBV19 to TRBJ1-5; TRBD1 matches 7 bases. V was clipped by 9 bases and J by 3 bases; unmatched bases: 8. CDR1 LNHDA and CDR2 SQIVND come from the germline V gene (reference sequence). The CDR3 consists of 14 residues. This CDR3 reads CASARQGLNQPQHF. CDR3 bases: TGTGCCAGCGCTAGACAGGGCCTCAATCAGCCCCAGCATTTT.

For this clonotype: Since a much larger clone is just one base distant, this may be a read error. The chain couples TRBV27 to TRBJ2-1; D is unresolved. The CDR3 runs 14 residues. Germline V gives CDR1 MNHEY, CDR2 SMNVEV (reference sequence). V gave up 2 bases and J gave up 5 bases, with 10 bases separating them. The DNA of the CDR3 is TGTGCCAGCAGTTTACCCCAAAGCCACAATGAGCAGTTCTTC. Its protein product is CASSLPQSHNEQFF.

This clonotype was observed a handful of times. V usage is TRBV7-9 and J usage is TRBJ1-1; 8 bases are a match to TRBD1. J was trimmed by 7 bases and V by 5 bases; bases with no gene match: 3. The CDR3 has 12 residues. Germline V lookup: CDR1 SEHNR, CDR2 FQNEAQ (reference sequence). The CDR3 spells CASSVTGGEAFF. CDR3 bases: TGTGCCAGCAGCGTTACAGGGGGTGAAGCTTTCTTT.

This clonotype was seen a handful of times. The chain couples TRBV12-3 or TRBV12-4 to TRBJ2-7, with 11 positions matching TRBD2. The CDR3 is 15 amino acids. V was clipped by 6 bases and J by 2 bases; unmatched bases: 6. CDR3 coding DNA: TGTGCCAGCAGCGCCAGACTAGCGGGAACCTACGAGCAGTACTTC. Translation gives CASSARLAGTYEQYF.

This clonotype has more than one count but fewer than ten. This rearrangement joins TRBV6-1 to TRBJ2-7, with D uncertain. Trimming stripped 2 bases from V and 7 bases from J, with 6 bases between. Germline V gene sequence: CDR1 MNHNS, CDR2 SASEGT. This CDR3 has 11 amino acids. DNA for the CDR3: TGTGCCAGCAGTGAATTCCGGGAGCAGTACTTC. It yields the protein CASSEFREQYF.

The table lists this clonotype with a few counts. CDR3 sequence reads: CASSIATTSTDTQYF. The CDR3 DNA sequence: TGTGCCAGTAGTATAGCCACCACTAGCACAGATACGCAGTATTTT. The chain recombines TRBV19 with TRBJ2-3; no clear D. V dropped 1 base and J dropped 0 bases, with 8 bases sitting between them. Germline loops: CDR1 LNHDA, CDR2 SQIVND (reference sequence). This CDR3 has 15 residues.

CDR3 region: CASSFVTSGIIEQFF. CDR3 DNA sequence: TGTGCCAGCAGTTTCGTTACTAGCGGGATTATTGAGCAGTTCTTC. This chain joins TRBV27 and TRBJ2-1, with TRBD2 matching 10 bases. From germline, CDR1 is MNHEY and CDR2 SMNVEV (reference sequence). The ends lost 3 bases at V and 9 bases at J; junction bases unmatched: 8. The CDR3 is made up of 15 amino acids.

The rearrangement links TRBV6-1 to TRBJ1-3, with a possible D match to TRBD1 (5 bases). Germline V gene data show CDR1 as MNHNS and CDR2 as SASEGT. This CDR3 is built from 14 residues. Trimming shortened V by 5 bases and J by 7 bases, and 15 bases separated the two germline ends. In nucleotides, the CDR3 is TGTGCCAGCAGTCACCGGGACTTGAAGAACACCATATATTTT. It encodes CASSHRDLKNTIYF.

This clonotype was found many times. This chain uses TRBV7-2 with TRBJ2-4; 9 nucleotides match TRBD2. Germline V gene data show CDR1 as SGHTA and CDR2 as FQGNSA. The CDR3 is 15 amino acids. V was pared by 5 bases and J by 6 bases, with 8 bases of the junction left unmatched. The CDR3 region is CASSRLAVQGNIQYF. DNA for the CDR3: TGTGCCAGCAGCAGACTAGCGGTCCAGGGAAACATTCAGTACTTC.

In its sample, this clonotype was seen a few times. The chain is built from TRBV6-6 and TRBJ1-4, with D hard to call. The CDR3 is 15 residues long. V lost 0 bases to trimming and J lost 3 bases, with 8 bases between them. Germline-derived CDR1 and CDR2 are MNHNY and SVGAGI (reference sequence). CDR3 bases: TGTGCCAGCAGTTACTCAGGCAGGCCTAATGAAAAACTGTTTTTT. Its protein is CASSYSGRPNEKLFF.

As concerns this clonotype: One end of the junction is discordant with germline, which a read error may explain. J is TRBJ2-1 and V is TRBV7-8, with no clear D. The CDR3 is 18 amino acids. Germline lookup yields CDR1 SGHVS and CDR2 FQNEAQ. This CDR3 is CASSLDGLAWRQLNGQFF. The CDR3 coding sequence is TGTGCCAGCAGCTTAGACGGCCTGGCCTGGCGTCAGTTAAATGGGCAGTTCTTC.

The V and J genes are TRBV20-1 and TRBJ1-1; tentative D call: TRBD1 (6 bases). V was shortened by 4 bases and J by 2 bases, with 8 bases between the two germline ends. The CDR3 loop spans 12 amino acids. The germline V gene has CDR1 DFQATT and CDR2 SNEGSKA (reference sequence). Written as DNA, the CDR3 is TGCAGTGCTAAACAGGGAAACACTGAAGCTTTCTTT. It is translated as CSAKQGNTEAFF.

The CDR3 sequence: CASEPSGYNEQFF. CDR3 in DNA: TGTGCCAGCGAACCTAGCGGCTACAATGAGCAGTTCTTC. The chain couples TRBV2 to TRBJ2-1; 7 positions agree with TRBD2. Trimming removed 8 bases from V and 3 bases from J; junction bases left unmatched: 4. Germline V gene lookup returns CDR1 SNHLY and CDR2 FYNNEI. The CDR3 runs 13 residues.

The table lists this clonotype with a few counts. The V and J genes are TRBV28 and TRBJ2-1; D is unclear. The CDR3 covers 13 residues. Germline assignment: CDR1 MDHEN and CDR2 SYDVKM. The V end was cut by 7 bases, the J end by 0 bases, with 7 bases between. CDR3 sequence (DNA): TGTGCCAGCATTTCTTACTCCTACAATGAGCAGTTCTTC. It is translated as CASISYSYNEQFF.

The chain has TRBV20-1 and TRBJ2-3; tentatively, D is TRBD2 (5 bases). The V gene's germline CDR1 is DFQATT and CDR2 SNEGSKA (reference sequence). V dropped 4 bases and J dropped 5 bases, with 16 bases sitting between them. CDR3 length equals 14 residues. The CDR3 spells CSAKATPGIDTQYF. In DNA form, the CDR3 reads TGCAGTGCTAAGGCAACGCCGGGGATAGATACGCAGTATTTT.

A remark on this clonotype: Germline and junction disagree at one end, which may indicate a read error. V gene TRBV6-1 combines with J gene TRBJ1-2, with a possible D match to TRBD1 (6 bases). Germline V gene data show CDR1 as MNHNS and CDR2 as SASEGT. This CDR3 is built from 15 residues. CDR3 sequence reads: CASSETGTPNYGCTF. CDR3 bases: TGTGCCAGCAGTGAAACCGGGACACCCAACTATGGCTGCACCTTC.